This is a list of T cell receptor beta chains from one sample in a study of regulatory T cells in long-lasting Graves disease. Each CDR3 protein gets one entry after TCRdb re-called the multiplex PCR reads with MiXCR. The sample holds 450,000 to 600,000 distinct CDR3 sequences; around 16% are singletons and the top ten take approximately 12%. These data are also associated with another study on T cells in Graves' hyperthyroidism and ophthalmopathy.

The specimen comprised peripheral blood mononuclear cells (PBMCs), sampled at new diagnosis, from a patient treated with antithyroid drugs. The receptors originated from a man aged 40-50 years with Graves disease. Each CDR3 is given without its conserved first and last residue.

CDR3 length	J gene	V gene	CDR3 protein
9	TRBJ1-5	TRBV28	ASSLTQPQH
9	TRBJ2-5	TRBV19	ASKTGETQY
10	TRBJ2-1	TRBV20-1	SAFGQGGEQF
15	TRBJ2-3	TRBV28	ASSLAPSGGSTDTQY
13	TRBJ1-4	TRBV28	ASSLQGTANEKLF
14	TRBJ1-3	TRBV11-2	ASSFTDKPPGNTIY
11	TRBJ2-2	TRBV2	ASSAYNTGELF
8	TRBJ1-1	TRBV20-1	SARDLGAF
14	TRBJ2-5	TRBV29-1	SVEDWSGEYWETQY
15	TRBJ2-1	TRBV27	ASSLVAGTGSYNEQF
12	TRBJ2-7	TRBV5-5	ASSLARTNYEQY
14	TRBJ1-6	TRBV7-9	ASSLGQGTYNSPLH
13	TRBJ1-6	TRBV10-3	AISDLTGIGSPLH
14	TRBJ2-1	TRBV2	ASRKGGRGSGGEQF
10	TRBJ1-2	TRBV6-2/TRBV6-3	ASNQGIYGYT
11	TRBJ1-1	TRBV10-3	AIQRGQNTEAF
13	TRBJ2-3	TRBV24-1	ATSDRTPAGDTQY
15	TRBJ1-6	TRBV28	ASSLLGQGDFNSPLH
15	TRBJ2-4	TRBV20-1	SARTGKGGLAKNIQY
14	TRBJ2-5	TRBV12-5	ASGLVLGGAYETQY
14	TRBJ2-3	TRBV14	ASSQGRSISGDTQY
13	TRBJ1-5	TRBV4-2	ASSQGRGGAQPQH
11	TRBJ2-1	TRBV2	ASSEGAYNEQF
11	TRBJ1-5	TRBV10-3	AISEVGDQPQH
13	TRBJ1-2	TRBV12-3/TRBV12-4	ASSPHRGQGYGYT
14	TRBJ2-3	TRBV5-1	AGSSKTSGKVDTQY
9	TRBJ2-7	TRBV11-3	ASSPGSEQY